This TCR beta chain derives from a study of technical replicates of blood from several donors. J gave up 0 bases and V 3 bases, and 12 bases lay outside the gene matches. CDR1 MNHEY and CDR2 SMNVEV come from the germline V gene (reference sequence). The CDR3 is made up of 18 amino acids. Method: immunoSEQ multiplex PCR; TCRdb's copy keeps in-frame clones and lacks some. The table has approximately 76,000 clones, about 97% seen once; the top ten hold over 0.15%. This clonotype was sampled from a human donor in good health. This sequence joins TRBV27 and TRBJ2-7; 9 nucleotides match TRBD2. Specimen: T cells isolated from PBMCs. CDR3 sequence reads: CASSFLMATSGISYEQYF. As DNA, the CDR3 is TGTGCCAGCAGTTTTCTAATGGCGACTAGCGGTATCTCCTACGAGCAGTACTTC.